This T cell receptor (beta chain) comes out of a study of cytomegalovirus exposure and HLA in healthy donors. Whole-study results and caveats: The productive fraction for most TCR beta V segments was about 87% or about 30% in an earlier analysis.

On this clone itself: Its cognate antigen is unknown.

Healthy people donating bone marrow made up the donors. 13 Jbeta primers and 60 Vbeta primers were used for the PCR. The method was immunoSEQ multiplex PCR; TCRdb's version includes in-frame clones alone and lacks a portion of them. The sample shows around 260,000 clones, 80% of them seen only once. Germline V lookup: CDR1 SGHVS, CDR2 FQNEAQ. The CDR3 is 17 residues long. J was trimmed by 1 base and V by 2 bases; bases with no gene match: 6. This receptor was obtained from a girl aged 2 to 10 in good health and CMV-seronegative. The source material was PBMCs. This rearrangement joins TRBV7-8 to TRBJ2-2; TRBD2 matches at 8 bases. CDR3 DNA sequence: TGTGCCAGCAGCTTAAGGGCGAGCGGGGGGAACACCGGGGAGCTGTTTTTT. The encoded protein is CASSLRASGGNTGELFF.